The present T cell receptor beta chain was sequenced within a study of cytotoxic CD8 clonotypes in ibrutinib-treated CLL. Study-wide results and caveats: Starting clonality was above that of age-matched healthy donors and tracked circulating CD8+ T-cell counts.

Germline V gives CDR1 ENHRY, CDR2 SYGVKD. The length of the CDR3 is 13 residues. A word on this clone: As yet, its antigen is unknown.

Generated by immunoSEQ multiplex PCR, the TCRdb table keeps only in-frame clones and is missing some. The sample records 140,000 to 150,000 clones, 70% to 80% being singletons. This sequence joins TRBV10-3 and TRBJ2-7; TRBD2 aligns across 9 bases. The last part of the DNA fits TRBJ2-1 better; the J call may be wrong. This receptor was identified in a human donor with chronic lymphocytic leukemia. The material sequenced was PBMCs, taken after 24 months of ibrutinib treatment. Here the CDR3 reads CAIRTSETYEQFF. CDR3 nucleotide sequence: TGTGCCATACGGACTAGCGAAACCTACGAGCAGTTCTTC.